These 5 T cell receptor beta chains came from one sample sequenced in a study of blood T cell repertoires in COVID-19. Some clones are missing from TCRdb's copy, which holds only in-frame ones; the method was immunoSEQ multiplex PCR. The sample lists 350,000 or so clones; about 90% were seen once. Sequenced material: PBMCs or T cells enriched from blood (not recorded which). Source of these receptors: a woman between 25 and 40 years old who had recovered from COVID-19.

The chain combines TRBV5-4 with TRBJ2-2; a possible D gene is TRBD1 (6 bases). Trimming shortened V by 1 base and J by 3 bases, and 10 bases separated the two germline ends. The CDR3 runs 15 residues. Germline-derived CDR1 and CDR2 are SGHNT and YYREEE (reference sequence). This CDR3 is CASSLNAGDTGELFF. The CDR3 nucleotides read TGTGCCAGCAGCTTGAATGCAGGGGACACCGGGGAGCTGTTTTTT. Complete variable domain (other parts from reference TRBV5-4 and TRBJ2-2): ETGVTQSPTHLIKTRGQQVTLRCSSQSGHNTVSWYQQALGQGPQFIFQYYREEENGRGNFPPRFSGLQFPNYSSELNVNALELDDSALYLCASSLNAGDTGELFFGEGSRLTVL.

This rearrangement joins TRBV29-1 to TRBJ1-4, with D possibly matching TRBD1 (5 bases). V dropped 6 bases and J dropped 1 base, with 21 bases sitting between them. This CDR3 spans 17 amino acids. Per the germline V gene, CDR1 is SQVTM and CDR2 is ANQGSEA. The CDR3 DNA reads as TGCAGCGTCCTTGGGATCTCCGGGGGTCGAACTAATGAAAAACTGTTTTTT. Translation: CSVLGISGGRTNEKLFF.

This chain links TRBV11-2 with TRBJ1-2; 10 nucleotides match TRBD1. J was trimmed by 2 bases and V by 1 base; bases with no gene match: 4. CDR1 is SGHAT and CDR2 is FQNNGV in the germline V gene. CDR3 size: 16 residues. The CDR3 DNA is TGTGCCAGCAGCTTAGTTTCGGGACAGGGGAACTATGGCTACACCTTC. This codes for CASSLVSGQGNYGYTF.

The V gene is TRBV2, the J gene TRBJ1-4; 11 bases align to TRBD1. The CDR3 contains 15 residues. Germline V gene data show CDR1 as SNHLY and CDR2 as FYNNEI. V gave up 6 bases and J gave up 7 bases; unmatched junction bases: 7. The CDR3, as DNA: TGTGCCAGCAGAGTAACCGGGACAGGGGGTGAAAAACTGTTTTTT. This sequence encodes CASRVTGTGGEKLFF.

A single count supports this clone. J is TRBJ2-5 and V is TRBV7-7, with a weak D call TRBD2 (7 bases). CDR1 and CDR2 (germline): SSHAT, FNYEAQ (reference sequence). The V end lost 3 bases, the J end lost 4 bases, and 18 bases lay between the germline ends. This CDR3 has 16 residues. CDR3 protein: CASSLEAAGGLETQYF. Here the CDR3 DNA reads TGTGCCAGCAGCTTGGAAGCGGCCGGGGGGCTAGAGACCCAGTACTTC.